This TCR beta chain was profiled in a study of read filtering for tumor transcriptome and immune sequencing. This clonotype has a count of ten or more. From around 0.4 ug of RNA, a library with molecular barcoded alpha/delta and beta/gamma adaptors was made. TCRdb reprocessed the reads via MiXCR and lists one record per CDR3 protein. This sample has around 140,000 distinct CDR3 sequences; about 12% occur once, and the top ten carry about 7.7%. Trimming took 4 bases from V and 9 from J, leaving 12 bases between them. Germline CDR1 and CDR2: SGHTA and FQGNSA. The CDR3 is 13 amino acids. The sample consisted of a population of CD138-negative cells sorted from bone marrow. V is TRBV7-2 and J is TRBJ2-2; D not certain. The clonotype comes from a donor aged 40 or over with multiple myeloma. The CDR3 reads CASSSYLGRELFF. The CDR3 region has the DNA TGTGCCAGCAGCTCCTACCTGGGCAGGGAGCTGTTTTTT. Full variable domain (missing parts from reference TRBV7-2 and TRBJ2-2): GAGVSQSPSNKVTEKGKDVELRCDPISGHTALYWYRQSLGQGLEFLIYFQGNSAPDKSGLPSDRFSAERTGGSVSTLTIQRTQQEDSAVYLCASSSYLGRELFFGEGSRLTVL.